The T cell receptor beta chain under discussion was sequenced for a study of CD8 T cells in Susac syndrome. Whole-study context: The sequenced Susac syndrome patients included about six who had clinically active disease and roughly eight who were in remission.

With random hexamers, about 0.45 to 1 ug RNA was reverse transcribed. TCRdb re-called the immunoSEQ multiplex PCR reads with MiXCR, one entry per CDR3 protein. The sample consists of 70,000 to 75,000 distinct CDR3 sequences, 93% of them appearing once. In germline, CDR1 is LGHDT, CDR2 YNNKEL (reference sequence). V lost 4 bases and J lost 9; bases outside the gene matches: 16. This CDR3 has 18 residues. V gene TRBV3-1 combines with J gene TRBJ1-5; 12 nucleotides line up with TRBD1. This clonotype was sampled from a human donor with Susac syndrome. Sequencing was carried out using CD4+ T cells from PBMCs. CDR3 bases: TGTGCCAGCAGCCGCAAACCCGGGACAGGGGGCCTGCCGTGGCCCCAGCATTTT. The encoded protein is CASSRKPGTGGLPWPQHF.